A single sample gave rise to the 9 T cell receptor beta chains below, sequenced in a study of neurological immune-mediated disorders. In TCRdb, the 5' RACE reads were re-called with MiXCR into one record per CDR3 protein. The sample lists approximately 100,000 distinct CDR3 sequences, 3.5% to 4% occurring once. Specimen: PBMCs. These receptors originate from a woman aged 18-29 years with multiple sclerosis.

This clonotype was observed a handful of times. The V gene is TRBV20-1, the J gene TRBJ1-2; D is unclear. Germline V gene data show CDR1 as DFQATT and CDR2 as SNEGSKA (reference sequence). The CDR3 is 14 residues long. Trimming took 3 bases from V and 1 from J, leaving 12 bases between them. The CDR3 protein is CSASGSDNNYGYTF. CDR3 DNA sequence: TGCAGTGCTAGCGGGAGTGACAATAACTATGGCTACACCTTC.

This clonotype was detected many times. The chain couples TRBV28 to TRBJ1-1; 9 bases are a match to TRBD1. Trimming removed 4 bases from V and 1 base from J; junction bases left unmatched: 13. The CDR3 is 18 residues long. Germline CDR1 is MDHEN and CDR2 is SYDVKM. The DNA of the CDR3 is TGTGCCAGCAGTTCCCGATCTTACAGGGGGCACGGGAACACTGAAGCTTTCTTT. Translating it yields CASSSRSYRGHGNTEAFF.

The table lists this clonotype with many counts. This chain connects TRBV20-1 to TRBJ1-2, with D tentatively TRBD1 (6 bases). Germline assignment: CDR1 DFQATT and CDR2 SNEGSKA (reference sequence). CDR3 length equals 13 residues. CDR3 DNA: TGCAGCGCGAGGGGGGAAAATAACTATGGCTACACCTTC. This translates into CSARGENNYGYTF.

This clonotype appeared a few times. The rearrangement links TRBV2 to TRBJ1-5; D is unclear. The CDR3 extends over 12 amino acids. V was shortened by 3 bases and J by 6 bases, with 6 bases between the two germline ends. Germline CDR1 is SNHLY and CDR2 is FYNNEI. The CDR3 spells CASSDQIQPQHF. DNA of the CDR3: TGTGCCAGCAGTGACCAGATTCAGCCCCAGCATTTT. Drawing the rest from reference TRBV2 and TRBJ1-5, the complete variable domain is EPEVTQTPSHQVTQMGQEVILRCVPISNHLYFYWYRQILGQKVEFLVSFYNNEISEKSEIFDDQFSVERPDGSNFTLKIRSTKLEDSAMYFCASSDQIQPQHFGDGTRLSIL.

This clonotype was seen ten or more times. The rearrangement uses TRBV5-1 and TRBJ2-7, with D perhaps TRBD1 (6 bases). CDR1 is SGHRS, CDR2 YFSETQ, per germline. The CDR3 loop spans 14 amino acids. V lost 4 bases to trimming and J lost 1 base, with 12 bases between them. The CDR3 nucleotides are TGCGCCAGCAGCCAGAGGGACACTTCCTACGAGCAGTACTTC. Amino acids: CASSQRDTSYEQYF.

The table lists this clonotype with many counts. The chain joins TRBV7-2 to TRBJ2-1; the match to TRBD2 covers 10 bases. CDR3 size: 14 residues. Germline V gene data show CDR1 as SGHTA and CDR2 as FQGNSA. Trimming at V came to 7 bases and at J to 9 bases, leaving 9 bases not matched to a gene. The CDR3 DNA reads TGTGCCAGCACAACCGTAGCGGGAGGAGGTGAGCAGTTCTTC. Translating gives CASTTVAGGGEQFF.

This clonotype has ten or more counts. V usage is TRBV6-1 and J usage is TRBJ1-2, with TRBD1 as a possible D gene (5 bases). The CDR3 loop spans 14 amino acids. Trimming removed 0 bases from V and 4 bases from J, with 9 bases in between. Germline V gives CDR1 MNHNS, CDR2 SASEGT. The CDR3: CASSEAGGGYGYTF. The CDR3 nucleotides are TGTGCCAGCAGTGAAGCTGGGGGTGGCTATGGCTACACCTTC.

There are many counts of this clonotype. CDR3 sequence: CASSLGRGQETQYF. As DNA, the CDR3 is TGTGCCAGCAGTTTGGGACGGGGCCAAGAGACCCAGTACTTC. The chain has TRBV12-3 or TRBV12-4 and TRBJ2-5; the D call may be TRBD1 or TRBD2 (5 bases each). The CDR3 length is 14 residues. Trimming took off 3 bases at V and 1 base at J, with 9 bases between the two ends.

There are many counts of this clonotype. The chain's CDR3 is CSARGGDSLYEQYF. The CDR3 DNA reads TGCAGTGCTAGAGGGGGGGACAGCCTCTACGAGCAGTACTTC. The chain uses TRBV20-1 and TRBJ2-7; possible D gene TRBD1, 7 bases. The length of the CDR3 is 14 residues. Trimming removed 1 base at V and 3 bases at J, with 13 bases between. Germline V CDR1 and CDR2: DFQATT, SNEGSKA (reference sequence).